This TCR beta chain appears in the sequencing data of a study of technical replicates of blood from several donors. Sequencing used immunoSEQ multiplex PCR; TCRdb keeps in-frame clones, though not all of them. The sample carries 80,000 to 95,000 clones, 96% recorded once. Sequencing was performed on T cells isolated from PBMCs. The TCR was taken from a human donor in good health.

The CDR3 spells CASSYQGIGAEAFF. As DNA, the CDR3 is TGTGCCAGCAGTTATCAGGGGATAGGCGCTGAAGCTTTCTTT. V and J are TRBV6-5 and TRBJ1-1; perhaps TRBD1 as D (6 bases). This CDR3 has 14 amino acids. CDR1 and CDR2 (germline): MNHEY, SVGAGI. V dropped 3 bases and J dropped 6 bases, with 14 bases sitting between them.